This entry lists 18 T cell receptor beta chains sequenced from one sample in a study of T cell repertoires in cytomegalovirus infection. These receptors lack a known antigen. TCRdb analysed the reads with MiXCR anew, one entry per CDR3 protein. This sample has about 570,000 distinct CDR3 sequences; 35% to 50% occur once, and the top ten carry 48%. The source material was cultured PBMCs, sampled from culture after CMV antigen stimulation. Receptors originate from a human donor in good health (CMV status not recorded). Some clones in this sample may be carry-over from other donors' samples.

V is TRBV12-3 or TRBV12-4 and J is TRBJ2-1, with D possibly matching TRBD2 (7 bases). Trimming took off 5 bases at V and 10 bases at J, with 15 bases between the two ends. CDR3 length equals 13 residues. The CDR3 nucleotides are TGTGCCAGCAGTCCGGGGGGCCCAGGGGAGCAGTTCTTC. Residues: CASSPGGPGEQFF.

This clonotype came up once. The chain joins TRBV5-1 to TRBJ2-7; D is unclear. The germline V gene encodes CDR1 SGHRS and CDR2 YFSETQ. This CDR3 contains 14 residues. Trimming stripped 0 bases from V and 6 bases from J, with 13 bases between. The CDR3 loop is CASSLAGTGTEQYF. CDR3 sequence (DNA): TGCGCCAGCAGCTTGGCCGGAACCGGCACCGAGCAGTACTTC.

The CDR3: CASSYRGLARDEPGEQYF. CDR3 DNA sequence: TGTGCCAGCAGTTACCGGGGACTAGCCAGAGACGAACCCGGCGAGCAGTACTTC. The J gene is TRBJ2-7, the V gene TRBV6-2 or TRBV6-3, with 9 bases matching TRBD2. The germline gives CDR1 MNHEY, CDR2 SVGEGT. The CDR3 runs 18 residues. V gave up 2 bases and J gave up 6 bases; unmatched junction bases: 17.

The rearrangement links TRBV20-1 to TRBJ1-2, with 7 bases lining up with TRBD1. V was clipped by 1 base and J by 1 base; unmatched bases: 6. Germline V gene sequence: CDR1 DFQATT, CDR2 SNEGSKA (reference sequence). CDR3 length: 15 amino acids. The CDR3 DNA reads TGCAGTGCTAGAGTCCCCGGGACAGATAACTATGGCTACACCTTC. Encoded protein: CSARVPGTDNYGYTF.

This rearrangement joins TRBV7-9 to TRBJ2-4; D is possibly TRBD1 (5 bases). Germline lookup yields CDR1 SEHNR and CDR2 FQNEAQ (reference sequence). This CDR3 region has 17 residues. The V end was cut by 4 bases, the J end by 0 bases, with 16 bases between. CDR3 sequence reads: CASSSTPDRSAKNIQYF. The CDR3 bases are TGTGCCAGCAGCTCCACACCCGACAGATCAGCCAAAAACATTCAGTACTTC.

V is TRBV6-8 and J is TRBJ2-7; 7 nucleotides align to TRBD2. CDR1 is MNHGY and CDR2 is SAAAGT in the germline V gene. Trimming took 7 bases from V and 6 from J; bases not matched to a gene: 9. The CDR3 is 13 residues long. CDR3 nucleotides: TGTGCCAGCACCTCCCCCTCGGGGGGCGAGCAGTACTTC. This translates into CASTSPSGGEQYF.

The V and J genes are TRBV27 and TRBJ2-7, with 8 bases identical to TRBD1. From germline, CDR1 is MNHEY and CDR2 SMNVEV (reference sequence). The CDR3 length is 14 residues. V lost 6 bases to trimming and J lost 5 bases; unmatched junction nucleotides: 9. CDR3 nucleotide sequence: TGTGCCAGCAGCGGAATGACAGGGGTCCACGAGCAGTACTTC. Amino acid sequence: CASSGMTGVHEQYF.

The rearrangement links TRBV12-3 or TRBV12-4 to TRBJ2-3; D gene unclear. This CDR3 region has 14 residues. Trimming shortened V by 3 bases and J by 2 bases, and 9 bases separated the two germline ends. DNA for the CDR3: TGTGCCAGCAGTTTTCGTGTTTCCACAGATACGCAGTATTTT. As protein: CASSFRVSTDTQYF.

The CDR3 sequence is CSARLAGVEQFF. The CDR3 DNA follows: TGCAGTGCTAGGCTAGCGGGAGTTGAGCAGTTCTTC. The gene calls are TRBV20-1 and TRBJ2-1; 10 nucleotides line up with TRBD2. The CDR3 extends over 12 amino acids. Unmatched junction bases numbered 2, after V lost 3 bases and J lost 9 bases. The germline gives CDR1 DFQATT, CDR2 SNEGSKA (reference sequence).

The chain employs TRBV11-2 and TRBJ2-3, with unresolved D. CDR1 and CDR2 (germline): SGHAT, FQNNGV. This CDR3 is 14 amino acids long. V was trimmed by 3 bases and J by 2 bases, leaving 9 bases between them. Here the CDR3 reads CASSFREPTDTQYF. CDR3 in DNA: TGTGCCAGCAGCTTTAGGGAACCCACAGATACGCAGTATTTT.

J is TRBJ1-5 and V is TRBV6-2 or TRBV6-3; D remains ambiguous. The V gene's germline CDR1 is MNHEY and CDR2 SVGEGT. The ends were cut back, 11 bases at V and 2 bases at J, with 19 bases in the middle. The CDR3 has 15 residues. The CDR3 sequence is CAAALRSVGNQPQHF. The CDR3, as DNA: TGTGCCGCAGCACTGCGGTCAGTGGGCAATCAGCCCCAGCATTTT.

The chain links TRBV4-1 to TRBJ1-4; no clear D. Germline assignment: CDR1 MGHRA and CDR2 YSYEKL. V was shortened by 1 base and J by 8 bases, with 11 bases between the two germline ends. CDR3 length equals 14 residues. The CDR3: CASSQADRGEKLFF. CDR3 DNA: TGCGCCAGCAGCCAAGCGGATCGAGGGGAAAAACTGTTTTTT.

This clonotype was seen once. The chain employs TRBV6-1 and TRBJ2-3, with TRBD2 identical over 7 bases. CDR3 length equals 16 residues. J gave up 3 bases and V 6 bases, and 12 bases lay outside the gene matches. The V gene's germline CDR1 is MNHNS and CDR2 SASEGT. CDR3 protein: CASRLILARLTDTQYF. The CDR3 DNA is TGTGCCAGCAGACTCATACTAGCGAGACTTACAGATACGCAGTATTTT.

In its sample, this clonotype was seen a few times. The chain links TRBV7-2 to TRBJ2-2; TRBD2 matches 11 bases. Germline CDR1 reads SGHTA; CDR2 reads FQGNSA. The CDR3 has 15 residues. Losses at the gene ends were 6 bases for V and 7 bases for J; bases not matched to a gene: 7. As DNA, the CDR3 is TGTGCCAGCAGTTTCCTAGCGGGGGGTCTCGGGGAGCTGTTTTTT. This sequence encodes CASSFLAGGLGELFF.

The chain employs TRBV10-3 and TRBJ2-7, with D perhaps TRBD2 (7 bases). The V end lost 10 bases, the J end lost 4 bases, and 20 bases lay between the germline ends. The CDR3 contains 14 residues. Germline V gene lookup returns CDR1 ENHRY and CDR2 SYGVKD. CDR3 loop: CATKTASGTYEQYF. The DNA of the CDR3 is TGTGCCACCAAGACAGCCAGCGGGACATACGAGCAGTACTTC.

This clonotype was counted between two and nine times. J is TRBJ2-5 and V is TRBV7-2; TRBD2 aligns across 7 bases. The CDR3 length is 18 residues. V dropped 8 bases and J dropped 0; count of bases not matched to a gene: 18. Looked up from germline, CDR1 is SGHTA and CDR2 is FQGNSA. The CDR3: CASSRGLAGVGYQETQYF. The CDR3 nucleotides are TGTGCCAGCTCCCGAGGGCTGGCGGGAGTGGGGTACCAAGAGACCCAGTACTTC. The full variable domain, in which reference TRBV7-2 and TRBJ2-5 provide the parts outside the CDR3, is GAGVSQSPSNKVTEKGKDVELRCDPISGHTALYWYRQSLGQGLEFLIYFQGNSAPDKSGLPSDRFSAERTGGSVSTLTIQRTQQEDSAVYLCASSRGLAGVGYQETQYFGPGTRLLVL.

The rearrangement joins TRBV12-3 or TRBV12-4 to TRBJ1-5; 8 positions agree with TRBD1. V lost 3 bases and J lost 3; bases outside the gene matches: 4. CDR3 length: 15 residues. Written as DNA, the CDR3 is TGTGCCAGCAGTTTCAGGACAGGGTACAATCAGCCCCAGCATTTT. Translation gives CASSFRTGYNQPQHF.

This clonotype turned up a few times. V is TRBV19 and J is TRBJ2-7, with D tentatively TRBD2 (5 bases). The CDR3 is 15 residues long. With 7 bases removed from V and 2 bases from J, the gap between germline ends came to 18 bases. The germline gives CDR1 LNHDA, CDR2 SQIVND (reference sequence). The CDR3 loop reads CASTQSAGATYEQYF. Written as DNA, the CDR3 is TGTGCCAGTACCCAATCGGCGGGTGCTACCTACGAGCAGTACTTC. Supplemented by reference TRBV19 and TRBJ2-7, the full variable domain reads DGGITQSPKYLFRKEGQNVTLSCEQNLNHDAMYWYRQDPGQGLRLIYYSQIVNDFQKGDIAEGYSVSREKKESFPLTVTSAQKNPTAFYLCASTQSAGATYEQYFGPGTRLTVT.